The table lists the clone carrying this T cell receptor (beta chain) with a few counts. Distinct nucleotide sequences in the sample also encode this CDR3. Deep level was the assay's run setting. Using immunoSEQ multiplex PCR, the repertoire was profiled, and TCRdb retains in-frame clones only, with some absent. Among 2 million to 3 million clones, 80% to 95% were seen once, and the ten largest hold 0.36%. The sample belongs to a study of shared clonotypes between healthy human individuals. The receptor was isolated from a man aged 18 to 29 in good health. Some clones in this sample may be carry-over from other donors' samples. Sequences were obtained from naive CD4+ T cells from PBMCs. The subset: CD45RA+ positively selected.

The CDR3, as DNA: TGTGCCAGCAGCTTAGTGGGCAGTAACACTGAAGCTTTCTTT. Amino acid sequence: CASSLVGSNTEAFF. The chain combines TRBV11-2 with TRBJ1-1, with D uncertain. The V gene lost 1 base and the J gene lost 2 bases, with 8 bases spanning the gap. This CDR3 is built from 14 residues. Germline-derived CDR1 and CDR2 are SGHAT and FQNNGV.